This T cell receptor (beta chain) emerged from a study of T cell repertoires in cytomegalovirus infection. Background on the study: Selection of CMV epitopes for the study included recently identified HLA-C-restricted and well-studied HLA-B-restricted ones. The public TCR beta signatures pointed to both CMV infection and matching HLA type.

Germline CDR1 is SGHTA and CDR2 is FQGNSA. V gave up 3 bases and J gave up 4 bases, with 10 bases separating them. CDR3 length: 13 amino acids. The study, taken as a whole, reports: It was HLA-C-restricted CMV-specific TCR beta clonotypes that dominated the response ex vivo.

TCRdb called the reads again in MiXCR, with one record for every CDR3 protein. The sample has 680,000 or so distinct CDR3 sequences, 30% to 40% seen once; the top ten hold 15% to 20%. This clonotype was observed many times. Its specificity is unknown. The sequences come from cultured PBMCs, collected from culture after CMV antigen stimulation. The rearrangement uses TRBV7-2 and TRBJ2-7; D ambiguous. This receptor was identified in a human donor in good health (CMV status not recorded). Some clones in this sample may be carry-over from other donors' samples. In DNA, the CDR3 is TGTGCCAGCAGCTTTGCGATAGGGTACGAGCAGTACTTC. As protein: CASSFAIGYEQYF.